The T cell receptor beta chain under discussion was sequenced for a study of blood T cell repertoires in COVID-19. Background on the study: Sample material is recorded as cDNA or gDNA derived from T cells, B-cell-depleted T cells, or PBMCs.

TCRdb's table, derived via immunoSEQ multiplex PCR, lists solely in-frame clones and lacks some. This sample carries 55,000 to 60,000 clones, more than 70% of them seen once, and the ten largest clones take 4% to 5.5%. V was clipped by 5 bases and J by 1 base; unmatched bases: 1. CDR1 MNHEY and CDR2 SMNVEV come from the germline V gene (reference sequence). This CDR3 has 14 amino acids. The chain combines TRBV27 with TRBJ1-2, with 10 bases lining up with TRBD1. This TCR was sampled from a man aged 35 to 55 with active COVID-19. Sequencing used peripheral blood. Here the CDR3 reads CASSRTGGNYGYTF. As DNA, the CDR3 is TGTGCCAGCAGTCGGACAGGGGGTAACTATGGCTACACCTTC.